The rows below give T cell receptor beta chains drawn from one sample of a study of T cells in tumors after PD-1 blockade. Only in-frame clones appear in the TCRdb table, and some are missing; sequencing was by immunoSEQ multiplex PCR. The sample holds under 40,000 clones, about three quarters seen once. Here the sequenced sample was PBMCs, taken after anti-PD-1 treatment. The receptor set was obtained from a human donor with basal cell carcinoma. CDR3s leave out the opening cysteine and the closing phenylalanine or tryptophan.

ASSLRQGAYTGELF	TRBV2	TRBJ2-2	14
ASSRAGEGQETQY	TRBV4-2	TRBJ2-5	13
ASSLRDRSQETQY	TRBV13	TRBJ2-5	13
ASSADPGRGRDTQY	TRBV5-4	TRBJ2-3	14
ASGEGRTGELF	TRBV12-3/TRBV12-4	TRBJ2-2	11
ASGPGGDSDNEQF	TRBV6-6	TRBJ2-1	13
ASGGAGGGTGELF	TRBV6-5	TRBJ2-2	13
ASSEGSGGRGGYT	TRBV19	TRBJ1-2	13
ASSLLRGEQF	TRBV28	TRBJ2-1	10
ASSRGGSLKNSPLH	TRBV19	TRBJ1-6	14
ATSDGRGYKGEQF	TRBV24-1	TRBJ2-1	13
ASLFSSPTDTQY	TRBV5-1	TRBJ2-3	12
ASTNYAKGQIEAF	TRBV28	TRBJ1-1	13
ASSPLTPSSGANVLT	TRBV25-1	TRBJ2-6	15
ASSFSGRGGYT	TRBV27	TRBJ1-2	11
ASSSSTSGGTYNEQF	TRBV7-3	TRBJ2-1	15
ASSLDQGNYGYT	TRBV5-1	TRBJ1-2	12
ASSEAGVGQPQH	TRBV25-1	TRBJ1-5	12
ASSPNGPAHNSNQPQH	TRBV18	TRBJ1-5	16
ASNSPRGGSSYNEQF	TRBV27	TRBJ2-1	15
ASTPQFSYEQY	TRBV6-5	TRBJ2-7	11
ASTKKRGGFPPRDTGELF	TRBV23-1	TRBJ2-2	18
ASSQDTGNSYGYT	TRBV4-1	TRBJ1-2	13
ASSPSRGGHTEAF	TRBV18	TRBJ1-1	13
ASSFGLPGSEQY	TRBV7-2	TRBJ2-7	12
ASSYSPRLGTEAF	TRBV6-5	TRBJ1-1	13
ASSVRGETQY	TRBV2	TRBJ2-5	10
ASSLEDGYT	TRBV28	TRBJ1-2	9
ASVTGTSASFSYNEQF	TRBV7-4	TRBJ2-1	16
ASSLAGLAKTEQF	TRBV5-1	TRBJ2-1	13
ASRSGTGNNSPLH	TRBV28	TRBJ1-6	13
ASSLASQGTSGSSYEQY	TRBV5-1	TRBJ2-7	17
ASSHPQGTGELF	TRBV4-3	TRBJ2-2	12
ASSPRDRQETQY	TRBV7-2	TRBJ2-5	12
AWSPLGDDNSPLH	TRBV30	TRBJ1-6	13
ASSPGEEKLF	TRBV18	TRBJ1-4	10
ASSLSPASSGNTIY	TRBV7-2	TRBJ1-3	14
ASSAGTSVLKAF	TRBV7-8	TRBJ1-1	12
ASGRIPATSGSHNEQF	TRBV12-5	TRBJ2-1	16
ASSQARTVYGYT	TRBV3-1/TRBV3-2	TRBJ1-2	12